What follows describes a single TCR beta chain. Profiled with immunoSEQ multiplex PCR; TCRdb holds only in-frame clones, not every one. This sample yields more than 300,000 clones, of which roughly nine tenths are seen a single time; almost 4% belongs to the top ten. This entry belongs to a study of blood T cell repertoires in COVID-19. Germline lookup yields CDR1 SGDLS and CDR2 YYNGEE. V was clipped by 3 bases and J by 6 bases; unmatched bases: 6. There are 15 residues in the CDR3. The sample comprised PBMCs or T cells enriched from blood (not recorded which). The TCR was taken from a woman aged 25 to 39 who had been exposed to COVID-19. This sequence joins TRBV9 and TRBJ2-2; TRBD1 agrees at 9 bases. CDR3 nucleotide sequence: TGTGCCAGCAGCGGGACAGGGGTTTTTCCCGGGGAGCTGTTTTTT. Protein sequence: CASSGTGVFPGELFF.